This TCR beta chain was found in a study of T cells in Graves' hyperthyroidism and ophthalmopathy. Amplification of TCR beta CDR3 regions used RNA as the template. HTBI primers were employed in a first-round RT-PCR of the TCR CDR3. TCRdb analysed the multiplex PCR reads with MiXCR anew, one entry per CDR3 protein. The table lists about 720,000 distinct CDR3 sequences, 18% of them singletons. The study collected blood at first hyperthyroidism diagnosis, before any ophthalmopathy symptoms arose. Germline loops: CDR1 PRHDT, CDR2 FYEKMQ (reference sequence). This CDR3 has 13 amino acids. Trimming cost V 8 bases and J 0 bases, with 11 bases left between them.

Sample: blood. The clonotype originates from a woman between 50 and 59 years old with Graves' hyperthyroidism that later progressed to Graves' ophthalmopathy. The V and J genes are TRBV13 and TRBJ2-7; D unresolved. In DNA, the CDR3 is TGTGCCAGCGGTATCTATCCCTCCTACGAGCAGTACTTC. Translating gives CASGIYPSYEQYF.